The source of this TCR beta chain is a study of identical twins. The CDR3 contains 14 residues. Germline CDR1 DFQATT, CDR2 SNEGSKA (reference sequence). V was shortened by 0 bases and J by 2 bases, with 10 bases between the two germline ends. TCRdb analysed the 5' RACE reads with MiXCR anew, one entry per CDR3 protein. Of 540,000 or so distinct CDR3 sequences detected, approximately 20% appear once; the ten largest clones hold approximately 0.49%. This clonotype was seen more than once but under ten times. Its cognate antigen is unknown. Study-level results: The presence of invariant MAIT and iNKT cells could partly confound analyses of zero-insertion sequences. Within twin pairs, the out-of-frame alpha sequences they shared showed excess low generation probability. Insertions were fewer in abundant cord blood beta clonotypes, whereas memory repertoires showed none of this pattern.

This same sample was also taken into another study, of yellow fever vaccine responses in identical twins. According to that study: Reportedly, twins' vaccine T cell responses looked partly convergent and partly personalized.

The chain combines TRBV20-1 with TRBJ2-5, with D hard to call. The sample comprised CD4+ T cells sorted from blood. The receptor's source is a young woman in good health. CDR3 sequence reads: CSARDIGIQETQYF. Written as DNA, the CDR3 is TGCAGTGCTAGAGACATAGGGATACAAGAGACCCAGTACTTC.